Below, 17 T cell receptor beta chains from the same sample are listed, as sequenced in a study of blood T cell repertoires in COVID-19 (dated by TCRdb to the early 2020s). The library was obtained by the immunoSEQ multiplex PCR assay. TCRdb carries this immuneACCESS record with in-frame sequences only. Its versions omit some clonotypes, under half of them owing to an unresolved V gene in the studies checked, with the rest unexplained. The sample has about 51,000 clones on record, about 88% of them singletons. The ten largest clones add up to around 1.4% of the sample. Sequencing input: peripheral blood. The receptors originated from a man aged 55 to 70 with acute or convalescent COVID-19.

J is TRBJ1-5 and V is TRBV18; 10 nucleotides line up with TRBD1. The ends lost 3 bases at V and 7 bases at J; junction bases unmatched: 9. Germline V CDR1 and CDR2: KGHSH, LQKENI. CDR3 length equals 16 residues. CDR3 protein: CASSPSGQGVLQPQHF. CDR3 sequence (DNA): TGTGCCAGCTCACCCAGCGGACAGGGGGTACTCCAGCCCCAGCATTTT.

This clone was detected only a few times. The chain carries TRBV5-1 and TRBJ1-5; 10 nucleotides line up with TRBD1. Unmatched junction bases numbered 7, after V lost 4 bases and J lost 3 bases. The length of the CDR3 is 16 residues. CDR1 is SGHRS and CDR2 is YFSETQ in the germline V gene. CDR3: CASSPRDRGYNQPQHF. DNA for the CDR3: TGCGCCAGCAGCCCCCGGGACAGGGGTTACAATCAGCCCCAGCATTTT.

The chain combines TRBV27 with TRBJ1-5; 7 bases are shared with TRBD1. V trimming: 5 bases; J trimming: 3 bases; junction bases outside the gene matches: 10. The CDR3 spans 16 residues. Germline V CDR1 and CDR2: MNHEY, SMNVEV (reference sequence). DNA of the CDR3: TGTGCCAGCAGTCCAATAGGACAGGCGTACAATCAGCCCCAGCATTTT. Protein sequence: CASSPIGQAYNQPQHF.

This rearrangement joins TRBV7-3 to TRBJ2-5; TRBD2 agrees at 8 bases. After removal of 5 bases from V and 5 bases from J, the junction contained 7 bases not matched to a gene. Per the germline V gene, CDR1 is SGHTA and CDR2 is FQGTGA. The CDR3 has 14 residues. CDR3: CASSPGGGAETQYF. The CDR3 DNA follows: TGTGCCAGCAGCCCGGGGGGGGGCGCGGAGACCCAGTACTTC.

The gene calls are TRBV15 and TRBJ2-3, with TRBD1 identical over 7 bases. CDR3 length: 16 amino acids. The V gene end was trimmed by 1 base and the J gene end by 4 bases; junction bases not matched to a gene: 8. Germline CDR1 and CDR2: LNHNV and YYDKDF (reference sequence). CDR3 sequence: CATSRGKGAQADTQYF. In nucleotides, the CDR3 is TGTGCCACCAGCAGAGGAAAGGGGGCGCAGGCAGATACGCAGTATTTT.

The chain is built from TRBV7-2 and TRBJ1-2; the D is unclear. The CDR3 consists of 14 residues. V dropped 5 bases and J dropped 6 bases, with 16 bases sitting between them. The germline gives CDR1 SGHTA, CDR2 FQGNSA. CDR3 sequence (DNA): TGTGCCAGCAGCCCCCCTTACGAGCAAGATGGCTACACCTTC. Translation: CASSPPYEQDGYTF.

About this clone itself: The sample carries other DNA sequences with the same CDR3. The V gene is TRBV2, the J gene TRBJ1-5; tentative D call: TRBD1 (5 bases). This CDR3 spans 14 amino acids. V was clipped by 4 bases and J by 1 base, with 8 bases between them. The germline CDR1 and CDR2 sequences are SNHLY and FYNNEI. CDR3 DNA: TGTGCCAGCAGTGTTGGGGGGAGCAATCAGCCCCAGCATTTT. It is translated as CASSVGGSNQPQHF.

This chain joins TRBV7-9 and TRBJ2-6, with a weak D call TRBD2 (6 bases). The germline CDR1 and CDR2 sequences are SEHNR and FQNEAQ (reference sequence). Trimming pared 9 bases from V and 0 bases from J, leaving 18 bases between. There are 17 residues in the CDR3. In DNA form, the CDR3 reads TGTGCCAGGGATAGTTTGGGACTCACCTCTGGGGCCAACGTCCTGACTTTC. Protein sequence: CARDSLGLTSGANVLTF.

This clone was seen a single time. As DNA, the CDR3 is TGTGCCAGCAGCAGCCTAGCGGGGGGCGGGAATGAGCAGTTCTTC. It translates to CASSSLAGGGNEQFF. This chain links TRBV7-2 with TRBJ2-1; 11 positions match TRBD2. J was trimmed by 7 bases and V by 5 bases; bases with no gene match: 7. Germline V CDR1 and CDR2: SGHTA, FQGNSA. CDR3 length: 15 amino acids.

The CDR3, as DNA: TGTGCCAGCAGTTCGCTAGCAGATACGCAGTATTTT. This translates into CASSSLADTQYF. The J gene is TRBJ2-3, the V gene TRBV6-5; D unresolved. V dropped 4 bases and J dropped 4 bases, with 6 bases sitting between them. The germline V gene encodes CDR1 MNHEY and CDR2 SVGAGI. The CDR3 contains 12 residues.

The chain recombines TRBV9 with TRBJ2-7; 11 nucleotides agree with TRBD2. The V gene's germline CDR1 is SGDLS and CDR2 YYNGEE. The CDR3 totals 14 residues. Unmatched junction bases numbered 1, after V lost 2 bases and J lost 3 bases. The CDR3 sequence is CASSVGLADYEQYF. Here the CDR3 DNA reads TGTGCCAGCAGCGTGGGACTAGCGGACTACGAGCAGTACTTC.

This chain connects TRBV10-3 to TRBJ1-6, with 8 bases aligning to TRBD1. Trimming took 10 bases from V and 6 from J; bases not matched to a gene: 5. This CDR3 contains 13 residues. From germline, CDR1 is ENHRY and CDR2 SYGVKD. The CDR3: CATTGEINSPLHF. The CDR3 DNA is TGTGCCACGACAGGGGAAATTAATTCACCCCTCCACTTT.

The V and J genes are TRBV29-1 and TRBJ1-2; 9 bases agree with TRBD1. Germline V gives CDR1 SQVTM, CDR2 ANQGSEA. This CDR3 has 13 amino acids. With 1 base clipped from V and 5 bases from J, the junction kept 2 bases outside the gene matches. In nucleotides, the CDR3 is TGCAGCGTTGAAGTCGGACAGGGGTATGGCTACACCTTC. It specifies CSVEVGQGYGYTF.

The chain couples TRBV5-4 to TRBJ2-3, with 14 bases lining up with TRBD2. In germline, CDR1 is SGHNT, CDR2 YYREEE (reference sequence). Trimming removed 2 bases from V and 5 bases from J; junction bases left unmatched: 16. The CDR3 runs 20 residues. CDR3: CASSFGLAGGSSKPGDTQYF. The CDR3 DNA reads TGTGCCAGCAGCTTTGGACTAGCGGGAGGCTCTTCAAAACCCGGAGATACGCAGTATTTT. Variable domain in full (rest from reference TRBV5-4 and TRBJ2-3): ETGVTQSPTHLIKTRGQQVTLRCSSQSGHNTVSWYQQALGQGPQFIFQYYREEENGRGNFPPRFSGLQFPNYSSELNVNALELDDSALYLCASSFGLAGGSSKPGDTQYFGPGTRLTVL.

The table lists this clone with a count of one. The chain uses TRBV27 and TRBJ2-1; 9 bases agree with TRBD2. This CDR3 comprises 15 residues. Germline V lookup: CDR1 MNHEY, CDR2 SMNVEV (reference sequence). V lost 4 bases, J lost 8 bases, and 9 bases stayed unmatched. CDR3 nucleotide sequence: TGTGCCAGCAGTTCCGGGACTAGCCTACTCGATGAGCAGTTCTTC. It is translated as CASSSGTSLLDEQFF.

The CDR3 reads CASSKGGSSLTNEKLFF. For the CDR3, the DNA is TGTGCCAGTAGTAAAGGGGGCAGCAGCCTAACTAATGAAAAACTGTTTTTT. The chain couples TRBV19 to TRBJ1-4; 7 bases are shared with TRBD1. The V gene's germline CDR1 is LNHDA and CDR2 SQIVND (reference sequence). J lost 1 base, V lost 4 bases, and 9 bases had no gene match. This CDR3 spans 17 amino acids.

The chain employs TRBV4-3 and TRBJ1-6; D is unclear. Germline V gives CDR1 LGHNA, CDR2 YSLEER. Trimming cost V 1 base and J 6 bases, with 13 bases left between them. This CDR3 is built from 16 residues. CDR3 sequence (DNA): TGCGCCAGCAGCCAAGGATCTGGAAGAGGTAATTCACCCCTCCACTTT. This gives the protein CASSQGSGRGNSPLHF.